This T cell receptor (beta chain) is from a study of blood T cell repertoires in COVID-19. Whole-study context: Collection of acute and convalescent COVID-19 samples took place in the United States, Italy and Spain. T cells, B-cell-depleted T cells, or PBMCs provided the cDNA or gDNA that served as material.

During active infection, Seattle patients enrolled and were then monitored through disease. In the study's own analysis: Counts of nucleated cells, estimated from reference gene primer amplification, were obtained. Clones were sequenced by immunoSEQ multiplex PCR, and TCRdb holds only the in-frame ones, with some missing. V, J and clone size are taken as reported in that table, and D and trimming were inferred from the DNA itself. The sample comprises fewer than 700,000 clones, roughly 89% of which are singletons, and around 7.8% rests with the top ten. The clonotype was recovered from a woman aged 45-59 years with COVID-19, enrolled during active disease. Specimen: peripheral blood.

The chain's CDR3 is CASSFWGGASSYNEQFF. CDR3 bases: TGTGCCAGCAGCTTTTGGGGCGGGGCTAGCTCCTACAATGAGCAGTTCTTC. The chain links TRBV5-4 to TRBJ2-1; a weak D match, TRBD2 (6 bases). Germline loops: CDR1 SGHNT, CDR2 YYREEE (reference sequence). Trimming left V 2 bases short and J 0 bases short, with 15 bases between. The length of the CDR3 is 17 residues.